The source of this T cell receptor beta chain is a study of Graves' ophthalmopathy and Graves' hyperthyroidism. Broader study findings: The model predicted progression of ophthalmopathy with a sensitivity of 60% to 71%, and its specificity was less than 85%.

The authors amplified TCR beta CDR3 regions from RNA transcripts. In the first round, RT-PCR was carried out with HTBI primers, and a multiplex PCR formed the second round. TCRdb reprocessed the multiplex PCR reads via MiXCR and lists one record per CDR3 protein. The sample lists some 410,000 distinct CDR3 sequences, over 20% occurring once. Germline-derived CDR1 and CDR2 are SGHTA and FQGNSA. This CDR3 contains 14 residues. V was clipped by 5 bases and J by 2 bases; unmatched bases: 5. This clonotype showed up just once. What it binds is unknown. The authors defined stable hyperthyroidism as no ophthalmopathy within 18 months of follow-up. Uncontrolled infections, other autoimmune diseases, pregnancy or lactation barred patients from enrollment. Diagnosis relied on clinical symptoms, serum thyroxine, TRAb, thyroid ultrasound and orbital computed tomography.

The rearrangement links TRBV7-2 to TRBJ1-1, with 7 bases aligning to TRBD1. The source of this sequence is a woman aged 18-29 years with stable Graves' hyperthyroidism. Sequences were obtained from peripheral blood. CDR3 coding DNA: TGTGCCAGCAGCCAAAACAGGGGTAACACTGAAGCTTTCTTT. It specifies CASSQNRGNTEAFF.